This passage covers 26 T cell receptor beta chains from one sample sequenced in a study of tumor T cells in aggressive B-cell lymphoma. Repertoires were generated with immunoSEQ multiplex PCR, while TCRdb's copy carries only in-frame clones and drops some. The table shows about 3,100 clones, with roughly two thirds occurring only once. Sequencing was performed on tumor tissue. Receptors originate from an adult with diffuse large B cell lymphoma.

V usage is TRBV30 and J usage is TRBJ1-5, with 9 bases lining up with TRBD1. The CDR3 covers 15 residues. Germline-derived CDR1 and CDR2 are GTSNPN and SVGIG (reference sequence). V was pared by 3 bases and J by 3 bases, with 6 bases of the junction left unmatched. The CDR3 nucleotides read TGTGCCTGGAGCCGGGGACAGGGCTTCAATCAGCCCCAGCATTTT. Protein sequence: CAWSRGQGFNQPQHF.

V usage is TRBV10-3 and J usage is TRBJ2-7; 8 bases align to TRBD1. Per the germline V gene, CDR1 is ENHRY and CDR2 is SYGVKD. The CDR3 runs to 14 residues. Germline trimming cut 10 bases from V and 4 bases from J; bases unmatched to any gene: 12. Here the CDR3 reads CATGVSGQEYEQYF. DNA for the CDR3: TGTGCCACAGGAGTATCGGGACAGGAATACGAGCAGTACTTC.

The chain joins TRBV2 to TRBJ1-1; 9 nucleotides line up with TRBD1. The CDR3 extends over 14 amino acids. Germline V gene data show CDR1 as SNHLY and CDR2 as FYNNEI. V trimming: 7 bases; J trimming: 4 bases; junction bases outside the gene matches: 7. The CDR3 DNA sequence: TGTGCCAGCATTCTACAGGGGGCGGGCACTGAAGCTTTCTTT. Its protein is CASILQGAGTEAFF.

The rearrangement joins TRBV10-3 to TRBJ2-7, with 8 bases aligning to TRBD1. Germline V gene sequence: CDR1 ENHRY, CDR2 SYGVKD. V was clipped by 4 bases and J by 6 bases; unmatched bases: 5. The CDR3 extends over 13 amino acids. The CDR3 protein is CAISGRGLREQYF. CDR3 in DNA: TGTGCCATCAGTGGCAGGGGGCTACGCGAGCAGTACTTC.

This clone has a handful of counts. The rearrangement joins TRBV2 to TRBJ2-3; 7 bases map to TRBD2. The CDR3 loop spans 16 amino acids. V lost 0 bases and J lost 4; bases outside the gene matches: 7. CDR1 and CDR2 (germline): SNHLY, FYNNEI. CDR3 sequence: CASSEAGGGAADTQYF. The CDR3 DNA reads TGTGCCAGCAGTGAAGCGGGCGGGGGAGCGGCAGATACGCAGTATTTT.

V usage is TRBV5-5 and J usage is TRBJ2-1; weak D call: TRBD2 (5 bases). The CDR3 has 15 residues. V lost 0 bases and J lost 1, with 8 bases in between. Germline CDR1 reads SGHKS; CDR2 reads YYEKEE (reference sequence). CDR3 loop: CASSLVTGSYNEQFF. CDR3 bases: TGTGCCAGCAGCTTGGTCACGGGGTCCTACAATGAGCAGTTCTTC.

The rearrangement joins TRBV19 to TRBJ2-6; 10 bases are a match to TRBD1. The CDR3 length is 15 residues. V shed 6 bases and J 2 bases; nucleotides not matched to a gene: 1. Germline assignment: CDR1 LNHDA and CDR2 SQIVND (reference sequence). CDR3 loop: CASRGTGAGANVLTF. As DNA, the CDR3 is TGTGCCAGTAGGGGGACAGGGGCTGGGGCCAACGTCCTGACTTTC.

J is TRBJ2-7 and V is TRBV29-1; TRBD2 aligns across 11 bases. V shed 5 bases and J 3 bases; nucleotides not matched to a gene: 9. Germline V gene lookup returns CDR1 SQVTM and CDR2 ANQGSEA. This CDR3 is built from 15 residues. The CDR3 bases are TGCAGCGTTCCCGGGACTAGCGGAACTAACTACGAGCAGTACTTC. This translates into CSVPGTSGTNYEQYF.

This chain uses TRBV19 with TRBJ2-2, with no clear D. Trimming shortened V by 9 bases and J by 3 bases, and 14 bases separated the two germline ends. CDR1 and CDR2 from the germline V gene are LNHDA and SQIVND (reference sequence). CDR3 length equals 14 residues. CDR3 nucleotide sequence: TGTGCCAGCTCTCTAAGCGTTCACACCGGGGAGCTGTTTTTT. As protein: CASSLSVHTGELFF.

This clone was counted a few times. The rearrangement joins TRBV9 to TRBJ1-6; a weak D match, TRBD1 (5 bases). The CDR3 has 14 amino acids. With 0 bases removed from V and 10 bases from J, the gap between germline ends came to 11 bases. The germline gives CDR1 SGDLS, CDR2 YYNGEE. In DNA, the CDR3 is TGTGCCAGCAGCGTAGGGACATTTGGGTCACCCCTCCACTTT. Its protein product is CASSVGTFGSPLHF.

The chain's CDR3 is CASSILKTSGTKQFF. The CDR3, as DNA: TGTGCCAGTAGTATCTTAAAAACTAGCGGGACTAAGCAGTTCTTC. The J gene is TRBJ2-1, the V gene TRBV19, with TRBD2 matching 10 bases. The trim removed 3 bases at V and 11 bases at J, leaving 10 bases unmatched. The germline V gene encodes CDR1 LNHDA and CDR2 SQIVND (reference sequence). The CDR3 length is 15 residues.

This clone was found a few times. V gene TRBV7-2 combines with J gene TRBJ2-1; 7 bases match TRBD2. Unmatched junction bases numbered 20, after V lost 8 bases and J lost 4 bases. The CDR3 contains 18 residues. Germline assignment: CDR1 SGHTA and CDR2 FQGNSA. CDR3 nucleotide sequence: TGTGCCAGCGACGGACAACCTAGCGGACCGAGAGGGTACAATGAGCAGTTCTTC. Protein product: CASDGQPSGPRGYNEQFF.

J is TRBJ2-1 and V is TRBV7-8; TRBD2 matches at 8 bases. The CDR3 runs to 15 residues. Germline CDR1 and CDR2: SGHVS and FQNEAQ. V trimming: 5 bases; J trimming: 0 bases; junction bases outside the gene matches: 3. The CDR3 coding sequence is TGTGCCAGCAGCCCGAGCGGGAGCTCCTACAATGAGCAGTTCTTC. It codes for CASSPSGSSYNEQFF.

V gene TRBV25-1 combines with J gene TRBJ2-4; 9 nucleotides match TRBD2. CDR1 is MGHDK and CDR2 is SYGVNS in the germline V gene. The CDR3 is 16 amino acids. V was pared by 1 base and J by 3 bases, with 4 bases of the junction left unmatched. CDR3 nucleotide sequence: TGTGCCAGCAGTGAATGGGCGGGAGGGGGCAAAAACATTCAGTACTTC. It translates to CASSEWAGGGKNIQYF. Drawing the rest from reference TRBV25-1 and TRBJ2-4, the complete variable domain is EADIYQTPRYLVIGTGKKITLECSQTMGHDKMYWYQQDPGMELHLIHYSYGVNSTEKGDLSSESTVSRIRTEHFPLTLESARPSHTSQYLCASSEWAGGGKNIQYFGAGTRLSVL.

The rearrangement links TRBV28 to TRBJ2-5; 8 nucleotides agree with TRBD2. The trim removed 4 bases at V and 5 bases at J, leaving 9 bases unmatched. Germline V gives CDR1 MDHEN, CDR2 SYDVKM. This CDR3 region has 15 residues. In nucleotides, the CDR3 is TGTGCCAGCAGTTCCGCAAGCGGGAGTCGGGAGACCCAGTACTTC. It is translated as CASSSASGSRETQYF. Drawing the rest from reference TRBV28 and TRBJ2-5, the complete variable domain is DVKVTQSSRYLVKRTGEKVFLECVQDMDHENMFWYRQDPGLGLRLIYFSYDVKMKEKGDIPEGYSVSREKKERFSLILESASTNQTSMYLCASSSASGSRETQYFGPGTRLLVL.

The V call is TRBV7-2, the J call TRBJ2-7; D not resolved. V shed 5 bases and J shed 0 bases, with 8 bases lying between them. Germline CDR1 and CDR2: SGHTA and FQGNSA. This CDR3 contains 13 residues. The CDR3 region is CASSITNSYEQYF. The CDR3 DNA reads TGTGCCAGCAGCATAACAAACTCCTACGAGCAGTACTTC.

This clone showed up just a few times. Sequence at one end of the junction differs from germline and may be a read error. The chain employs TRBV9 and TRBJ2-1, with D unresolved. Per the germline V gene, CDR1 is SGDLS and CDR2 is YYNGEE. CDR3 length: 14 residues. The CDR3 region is CANSVDERPNEQFF. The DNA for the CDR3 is TGTGCCAACAGCGTAGATGAGAGGCCCAATGAGCAGTTCTTC.

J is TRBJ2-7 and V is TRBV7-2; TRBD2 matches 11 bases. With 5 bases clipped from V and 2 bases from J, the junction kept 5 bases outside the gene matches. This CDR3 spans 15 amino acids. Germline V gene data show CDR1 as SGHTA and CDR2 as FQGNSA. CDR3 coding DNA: TGTGCCAGCAGCCGGCCGGGACTAGCGGCCTACGAGCAGTACTTC. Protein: CASSRPGLAAYEQYF.

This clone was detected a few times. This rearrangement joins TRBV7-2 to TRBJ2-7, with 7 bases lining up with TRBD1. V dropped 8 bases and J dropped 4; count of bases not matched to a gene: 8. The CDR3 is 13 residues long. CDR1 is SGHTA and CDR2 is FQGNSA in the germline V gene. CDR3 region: CASGRDSRYEQYF. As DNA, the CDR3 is TGTGCCAGCGGTCGGGACAGCCGTTACGAGCAGTACTTC.

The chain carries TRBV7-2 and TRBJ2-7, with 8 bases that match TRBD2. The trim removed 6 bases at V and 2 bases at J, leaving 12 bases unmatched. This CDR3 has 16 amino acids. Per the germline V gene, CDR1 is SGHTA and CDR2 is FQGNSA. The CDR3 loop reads CASSRIGREEPYEQYF. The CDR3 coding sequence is TGTGCCAGCAGTCGGATAGGGCGGGAGGAACCCTACGAGCAGTACTTC.

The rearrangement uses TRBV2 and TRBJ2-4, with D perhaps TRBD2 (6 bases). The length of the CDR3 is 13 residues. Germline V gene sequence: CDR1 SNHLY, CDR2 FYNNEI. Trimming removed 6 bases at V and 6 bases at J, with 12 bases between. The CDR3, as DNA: TGTGCCAGCAGGCCCCCGGAGGGAAACATTCAGTACTTC. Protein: CASRPPEGNIQYF.

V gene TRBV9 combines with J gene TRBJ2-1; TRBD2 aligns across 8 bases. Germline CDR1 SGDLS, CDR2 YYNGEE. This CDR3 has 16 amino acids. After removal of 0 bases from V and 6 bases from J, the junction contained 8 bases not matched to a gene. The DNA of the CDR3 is TGTGCCAGCAGCGTAGCTACGGCGGGAGGCAGCAATGAGCAGTTCTTC. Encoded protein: CASSVATAGGSNEQFF.

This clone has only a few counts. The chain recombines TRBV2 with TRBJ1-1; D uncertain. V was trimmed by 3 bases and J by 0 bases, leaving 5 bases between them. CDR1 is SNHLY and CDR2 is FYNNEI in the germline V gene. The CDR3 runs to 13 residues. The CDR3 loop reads CASSDEVNTEAFF. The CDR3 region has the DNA TGTGCCAGCAGTGATGAGGTGAACACTGAAGCTTTCTTT.

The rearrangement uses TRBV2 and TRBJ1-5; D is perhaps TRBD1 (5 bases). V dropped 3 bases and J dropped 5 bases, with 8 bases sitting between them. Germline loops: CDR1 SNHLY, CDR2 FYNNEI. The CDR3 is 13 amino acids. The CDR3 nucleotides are TGTGCCAGCAGTGAGGGGGAGGATCAGCCCCAGCATTTT. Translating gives CASSEGEDQPQHF.

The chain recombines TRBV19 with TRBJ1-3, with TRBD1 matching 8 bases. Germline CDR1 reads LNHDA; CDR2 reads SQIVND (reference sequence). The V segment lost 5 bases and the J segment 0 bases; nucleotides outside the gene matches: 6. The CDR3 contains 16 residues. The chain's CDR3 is CASSLGQVFSGNTIYF. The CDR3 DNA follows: TGTGCCAGTAGTCTGGGACAGGTCTTCTCTGGAAACACCATATATTTT. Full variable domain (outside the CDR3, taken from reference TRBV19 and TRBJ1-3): DGGITQSPKYLFRKEGQNVTLSCEQNLNHDAMYWYRQDPGQGLRLIYYSQIVNDFQKGDIAEGYSVSREKKESFPLTVTSAQKNPTAFYLCASSLGQVFSGNTIYFGEGSWLTVV.

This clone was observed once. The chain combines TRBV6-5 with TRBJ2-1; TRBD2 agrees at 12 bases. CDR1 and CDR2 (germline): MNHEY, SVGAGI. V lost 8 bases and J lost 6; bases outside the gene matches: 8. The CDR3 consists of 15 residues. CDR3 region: CASRTTSGRGNEQFF. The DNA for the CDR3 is TGTGCCAGCCGAACGACTAGCGGGAGAGGCAATGAGCAGTTCTTC.